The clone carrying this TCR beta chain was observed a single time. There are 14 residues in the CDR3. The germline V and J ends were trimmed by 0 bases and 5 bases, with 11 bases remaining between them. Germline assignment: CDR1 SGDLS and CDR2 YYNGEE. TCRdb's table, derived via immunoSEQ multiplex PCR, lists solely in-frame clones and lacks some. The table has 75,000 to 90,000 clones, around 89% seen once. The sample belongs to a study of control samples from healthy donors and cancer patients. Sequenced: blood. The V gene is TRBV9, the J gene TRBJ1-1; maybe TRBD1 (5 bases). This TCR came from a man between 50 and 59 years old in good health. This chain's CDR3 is CASSVGQRGTEAFF. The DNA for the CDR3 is TGTGCCAGCAGCGTAGGACAGCGCGGGACTGAAGCTTTCTTT.